This T cell receptor beta chain was obtained from a study of cytomegalovirus exposure and HLA in healthy donors. Background on the study: Researchers previously reported finding some 110 million unique TCR beta sequences from around 200 million T cells.

Vbeta (60) and Jbeta (13) primers were used in the PCR. Data came from immunoSEQ multiplex PCR; TCRdb stores just in-frame clones and leaves some out. The sample consists of roughly 120,000 clones, roughly 85% of them appearing once. A note on this clone: Antigen: not known.

Points from the study as a whole: Highly shared sequence variants in one cluster were likely a sequencing artifact. In vitro checks showed that a few CMV-associated chains really do target CMV antigens.

Germline V gene data show CDR1 as SEHNR and CDR2 as FQNEAQ (reference sequence). V gave up 5 bases and J gave up 2 bases; unmatched junction bases: 8. This CDR3 has 15 amino acids. The chain joins TRBV7-9 to TRBJ1-2; 7 nucleotides line up with TRBD1. This TCR was recovered from a man under 40 in good health and CMV-seropositive. The sample was PBMCs. CDR3 in DNA: TGTGCCAGCAGCCCCCGGGCCAGGGGGAACTATGGCTACACCTTC. It codes for CASSPRARGNYGYTF.